A selection of T cell receptor beta chains follows, all from one sample in a study of radiation and T cells in renal cell carcinoma. Generated by immunoSEQ multiplex PCR, the TCRdb table keeps only in-frame clones and is missing some. The sample has 100,000 to 150,000 clones, about 88% seen once. Source: blood, taken from a patient whose treatment included radiotherapy and nephrectomy. The receptors originated from a woman in her 70s with renal cell carcinoma. CDR3s include the opening cysteine and the closing phenylalanine or tryptophan. Each record gives: D gene, J gene, V gene, clone size, CDR3 DNA, CDR3 protein. D genes are given only for firm matches. For some rows the clone size is stated as once, few or many, or as a class when expanded; others skip it.

NA	TRBJ1-4	TRBV5-8	NA	TGTGCCAGCAGCCCGACGGTACGCCTAGGGAAACTGTTTTTT	CASSPTVRLGKLFF
TRBD1	TRBJ1-1	TRBV30	few	TGTGCCTGGAGTGGAGGGACAGGTAACACTGAAGCTTTCTTT	CAWSGGTGNTEAFF
TRBD2	TRBJ2-7	TRBV11-3	NA	TGTGCCAGCAGCTTAGCGCGGGGGTACGAGCAGTACTTC	CASSLARGYEQYF
NA	TRBJ2-7	TRBV14	once	TGTGCCAGCAGCTTATTTGGGACAAATCAGTACTTC	CASSLFGTNQYF
TRBD2	TRBJ2-2	TRBV29-1	NA	TGCAGCGGGGGACCTGCTAGCGGGGGTAACGGGGAGCTGTTTTTT	CSGGPASGGNGELFF
NA	TRBJ1-1	TRBV11-3	NA	TGTGCCAGCAGCTTAGTCCAGGGCGCCACTGAAGCTTTCTTT	CASSLVQGATEAFF
NA	TRBJ2-2	TRBV19	NA	TGTGCCAGTAGTACGGACCGGGGTCAAGGGACCGGGGAGCTGTTTTTT	CASSTDRGQGTGELFF
NA	TRBJ1-2	TRBV7-2	NA	TGTGCCAGCAGCTCAGGTGGGGGCCCCGTCTATGGCTACACCTTC	CASSSGGGPVYGYTF
NA	TRBJ2-7	TRBV6-1	NA	TGTGCCAGCAGTGAAGCGGGCGGGTTCGAGTACTTC	CASSEAGGFEYF
NA	TRBJ2-5	TRBV5-1	NA	TGCGCCAGCAGCACAGGACAGCCCCAAGAGACCCAGTACTTC	CASSTGQPQETQYF
NA	TRBJ1-4	TRBV9	NA	TGTGCCAGCAGCGTAGGGGGACCTAATGAAAAACTGTTTTTT	CASSVGGPNEKLFF
NA	TRBJ1-1	TRBV7-6	NA	TGTGCCAGCAGCTTAGGCCCGGGGAACACTGAAGCTTTCTTT	CASSLGPGNTEAFF
TRBD1	TRBJ1-1	TRBV28	once	TGTGCCAGCAGACAGACAGGGGGCAACGTCTGGGGCTTT	CASRQTGGNVWGF
NA	TRBJ2-3	TRBV19	NA	TGTGCCAGTAGTACCCGCCGGGAAGATACGCAGTATTTT	CASSTRREDTQYF
TRBD2	TRBJ2-5	TRBV11-2	NA	TGTGCCAGCAGCCCCTCTAGCGGGGGGGCTGGGAAGACCCAGTACTTC	CASSPSSGGAGKTQYF
NA	TRBJ2-1	TRBV4-1	NA	TGCGCCAGCAGCCAAGGAGTGGAGCAGTTCTTC	CASSQGVEQFF
NA	TRBJ1-2	TRBV10-3	NA	TGTGCCATCAGTGAGTCGATAGGGAGATATGGCTACACCTTC	CAISESIGRYGYTF
NA	TRBJ1-4	TRBV5-6	NA	TGTGCCAGCAGCTTTGGTAGGGTCAGCGAAAAACTGTTTTTT	CASSFGRVSEKLFF
NA	TRBJ1-2	TRBV4-2	few	TGTGCCAGCAGCCAAGTTCTGGATCCGGGCTACACCTTC	CASSQVLDPGYTF
NA	TRBJ1-5	TRBV30	few	TGTGCCTGGAGTGAGGGGGGGCCAAGCAATCAGCCCCAGCATTTT	CAWSEGGPSNQPQHF
TRBD1	TRBJ1-4	TRBV5-1	NA	TGCGCCAGCAGCCCAGGGGGGCGTCCTAATGAAAAACTGTTTTTT	CASSPGGRPNEKLFF
TRBD2	TRBJ2-3	TRBV2	NA	TGTGCCAGCAGAGGACTAGCGGGGTACACAGATACGCAGTATTTT	CASRGLAGYTDTQYF
NA	TRBJ1-1	TRBV25-1	NA	TGTGCCAGCAGTGATGGGGGTTGGAAAACTGAAGCTTTCTTT	CASSDGGWKTEAFF
NA	TRBJ1-1	TRBV7-2	NA	TGTGCCAGCAGCCCCCGGGGAGGGGGGAACACTGAAGCTTTCTTT	CASSPRGGGNTEAFF
TRBD1	TRBJ1-1	TRBV11-2	NA	TGTGCCAGCAGTACAGGGGCCATGAACACTGAAGCTTTCTTT	CASSTGAMNTEAFF
NA	TRBJ2-2	TRBV10-3	NA	TGTGCCTCGAGACTAGAGACCGGGGAGCTGTTTTTT	CASRLETGELFF
NA	TRBJ2-2	TRBV27	NA	TGTGCCAGCAGTCCTTTAGGGGCCACCCGGGTCGGGGAGCTGTTTTTT	CASSPLGATRVGELFF
TRBD1	TRBJ2-1	TRBV5-1	NA	TGCGCCAGCAGGATCCGGGACAGGGAAAATGAGCAGTTCTTC	CASRIRDRENEQFF